The 32 T cell receptor beta chains below all came from one sample that was sequenced in a study of blood T cells in healthy people across ages (dated by TCRdb to about 2015). Receptors were amplified or captured by 5' RACE. Sequencing was performed on an Illumina HiSeq 2500. A second PCR of roughly 7 to 12 cycles was run with a J-beta primer mix and a sample-barcoded 5' primer. TCRdb redid the processing of the public reads, applying fastp at Q25 and MiXCR, and retained in-frame beta chains. Each entry merges the rows of one CDR3 protein and shows their most common DNA and genes. This sample has fewer than 900,000 distinct CDR3 sequences in its table, and roughly 40% of those were observed once. 10% to 15% of the sample goes to the ten largest clones. The sequenced sample was blood. The receptors here all came from a man between 18 and 29 years old in good health.

Remarks on this clonotype: This may come from a read error, since a much larger clone is one base off. The rearrangement joins TRBV29-1 to TRBJ2-1, with 7 bases matching TRBD1. Unmatched junction bases numbered 6, after V lost 7 bases and J lost 6 bases. CDR1 and CDR2 (germline): SQVTM, ANQGSEA. The CDR3 spans 12 residues. The CDR3 DNA sequence: TGCAGCGCACACAACAGGGGCAATGAGCAGTTCTTC. Translating gives CSAHNRGNEQFF.

This clonotype was counted a few times. This rearrangement joins TRBV7-8 to TRBJ1-4; D gene unclear. Germline loops: CDR1 SGHVS, CDR2 FQNEAQ. CDR3 length: 12 amino acids. V lost 6 bases and J 6 bases, leaving 8 bases between the germline ends. This chain's CDR3 is CASRKTDEKLFF. CDR3 sequence (DNA): TGTGCCAGCAGGAAAACGGATGAAAAACTGTTTTTT.

The V and J genes are TRBV9 and TRBJ2-1; D might be TRBD2 (6 bases). This CDR3 has 16 residues. Trimming took 4 bases from V and 5 from J, leaving 19 bases between them. CDR1 is SGDLS and CDR2 is YYNGEE in the germline V gene. The CDR3 is CASSLGAGPHNNEQFF. CDR3 nucleotide sequence: TGTGCCAGCAGCCTAGGCGCGGGACCCCACAACAATGAGCAGTTCTTC.

The chain couples TRBV7-9 to TRBJ1-2; 7 bases line up with TRBD1. Germline V gives CDR1 SEHNR, CDR2 FQNEAQ (reference sequence). The CDR3 is 14 residues long. V shed 6 bases and J 4 bases; nucleotides not matched to a gene: 8. The CDR3 sequence is CASRLPTGLYGYTF. The CDR3 nucleotides read TGTGCCAGCAGGCTACCGACAGGGCTCTATGGCTACACCTTC.

This clonotype has a handful of counts. The J gene is TRBJ1-1, the V gene TRBV20-1; D gene ambiguous. Germline-derived CDR1 and CDR2 are DFQATT and SNEGSKA (reference sequence). The CDR3 runs 14 residues. The ends were cut back, 6 bases at V and 1 base at J, with 15 bases in the middle. This chain's CDR3 is CSAPPEGRNTEAFF. CDR3 nucleotide sequence: TGCAGTGCCCCCCCGGAAGGGCGGAACACTGAAGCTTTCTTT.

The chain uses TRBV12-3 or TRBV12-4 and TRBJ2-2; no clear D. The germline V and J ends were trimmed by 2 bases and 4 bases, with 2 bases remaining between them. The CDR3 length is 12 residues. The CDR3, as DNA: TGTGCCAGCAGTTTATTCACCGGGGAGCTGTTTTTT. Its protein is CASSLFTGELFF.

This clonotype was counted many times. The chain combines TRBV10-3 with TRBJ1-5; tentative D call: TRBD1 (5 bases). The CDR3 covers 13 residues. V shed 11 bases and J shed 1 base, with 12 bases lying between them. Per germline, CDR1 ENHRY and CDR2 SYGVKD. CDR3 DNA sequence: TGTGCCGCCCGGGACGCAAGCAATCAGCCCCAGCATTTT. Amino acids: CAARDASNQPQHF.

There are many counts of this clonotype. This rearrangement joins TRBV3-1 to TRBJ1-2; a possible D gene is TRBD1 (5 bases). V was clipped by 4 bases and J by 4 bases, with 10 bases between them. CDR3 length: 13 amino acids. Germline loops: CDR1 LGHDT, CDR2 YNNKEL (reference sequence). The CDR3 loop is CASSPGAGYGYTF. The CDR3 coding sequence is TGTGCCAGCAGCCCCGGGGCAGGCTATGGCTACACCTTC.

V and J are TRBV20-1 and TRBJ1-5; TRBD1 aligns across 7 bases. Germline CDR1 DFQATT, CDR2 SNEGSKA (reference sequence). The CDR3 extends over 15 amino acids. J gave up 2 bases and V 2 bases, and 6 bases lay outside the gene matches. CDR3 nucleotides: TGCAGTGCTAGACCGAAGGGGGCCGGCAATCAGCCCCAGCATTTT. Translation: CSARPKGAGNQPQHF.

The rearrangement links TRBV20-1 to TRBJ1-1, with D possibly matching TRBD1 (6 bases). The germline gives CDR1 DFQATT, CDR2 SNEGSKA (reference sequence). The CDR3 sequence is 17 residues long. The V end lost 7 bases, the J end lost 1 base, and 25 bases lay between the germline ends. The CDR3 here is CSVRLNTGLTTNTEAFF. CDR3 nucleotides: TGCAGTGTTCGGCTAAATACAGGGTTGACGACGAACACTGAAGCTTTCTTT.

The sample holds a few counts of this clonotype. One end of the junction varies from germline; a read error may be responsible. The chain links TRBV29-1 to TRBJ2-7; TRBD2 might be the D (5 bases). The CDR3 has 11 amino acids. Germline V CDR1 and CDR2: SQVTM, ANQGSEA. This CDR3 is CSVQGAYEQYF. CDR3 nucleotide sequence: TGTAGCGTTCAAGGCGCCTACGAGCAGTACTTC.

In this sample, this clonotype turned up many times. The CDR3 sequence: CSARDPRTTDTQYF. The CDR3 DNA reads TGCAGTGCTAGAGATCCCAGAACCACAGATACGCAGTATTTT. V and J are TRBV20-1 and TRBJ2-3; D uncertain. Trimming removed 0 bases at V and 2 bases at J, with 9 bases between. The CDR3 spans 14 residues. Germline assignment: CDR1 DFQATT and CDR2 SNEGSKA (reference sequence).

This clonotype was seen ten or more times. The chain joins TRBV4-3 to TRBJ2-1; 9 bases are shared with TRBD1. After removal of 0 bases from V and 8 bases from J, the junction contained 14 bases not matched to a gene. Germline V gene data show CDR1 as LGHNA and CDR2 as YSLEER. The CDR3 length is 18 residues. CDR3 in amino acids: CASSQDRITGTGRYEQFF. The CDR3 DNA reads as TGCGCCAGCAGCCAAGACCGAATCACCGGGACAGGGCGGTATGAGCAGTTCTTC.

This clonotype appeared a few times. J is TRBJ1-1 and V is TRBV18; TRBD1 is a possible D gene (5 bases). The CDR3 runs to 16 residues. Germline CDR1 KGHSH, CDR2 LQKENI. The V end was cut by 1 base, the J end by 5 bases, with 17 bases between. In DNA form, the CDR3 reads TGTGCCAGCTCACCACAAAGTGGGACGGGGTGGACTGAAGCTTTCTTT. Translating gives CASSPQSGTGWTEAFF.

There are a few counts of this clonotype. The genes are TRBV15 and TRBJ2-7; TRBD2 agrees at 10 bases. V lost 1 base, J lost 4 bases, and 4 bases stayed unmatched. CDR3 length: 15 amino acids. In germline, CDR1 is LNHNV, CDR2 YYDKDF (reference sequence). CDR3 residues: CATSRVAGGRYEQYF. The CDR3 coding sequence is TGTGCCACCAGCAGAGTAGCGGGGGGTCGATACGAGCAGTACTTC.

The V gene is TRBV6-5, the J gene TRBJ2-1; D might be TRBD1 (5 bases). The germline V gene has CDR1 MNHEY and CDR2 SVGAGI. Trimming removed 2 bases at V and 7 bases at J, with 9 bases between. This CDR3 is 13 amino acids long. As DNA, the CDR3 is TGTGCCAGCAGTTACGGCAGGGAAAATGAGCAGTTCTTC. Residues: CASSYGRENEQFF.

This chain links TRBV20-1 with TRBJ2-1; the D call may be TRBD1 or TRBD2 (5 bases each). The CDR3 length is 15 residues. Trimming removed 3 bases at V and 4 bases at J, with 16 bases between. Germline V gene sequence: CDR1 DFQATT, CDR2 SNEGSKA (reference sequence). CDR3 in DNA: TGCAGTGCTAGGGGGCGGACTCTTCTATACAATGAGCAGTTCTTC. It is translated as CSARGRTLLYNEQFF.

About this clonotype itself: Germline and junction disagree at one end, which may indicate a read error. The chain has TRBV5-1 and TRBJ1-2; D is perhaps TRBD1 (5 bases). Per germline, CDR1 SGHRS and CDR2 YFSETQ. The CDR3 extends over 14 amino acids. This chain's CDR3 is CATSSQTATYGYTF. In nucleotides, the CDR3 is TGCGCCACCAGCTCCCAGACAGCTACTTATGGCTACACCTTC.

The table lists this clonotype with a few counts. CDR3 nucleotide sequence: TGCAGTGCTAGAGATTTAGGGCCGGGGGGTGCCCTAAGCACAGATACGCAGTATTTT. Translating it yields CSARDLGPGGALSTDTQYF. V is TRBV20-1 and J is TRBJ2-3; 7 positions match TRBD2. Per the germline V gene, CDR1 is DFQATT and CDR2 is SNEGSKA (reference sequence). Unmatched junction bases numbered 15, after V lost 0 bases and J lost 0 bases. The CDR3 length is 19 residues.

J is TRBJ1-1 and V is TRBV4-3; D gene uncertain. The germline V gene has CDR1 LGHNA and CDR2 YSLEER. Trimming removed 3 bases from V and 3 bases from J, with 17 bases in between. The CDR3 extends over 16 amino acids. The CDR3 region is CASSHDIAPWYTEAFF. The CDR3 region has the DNA TGCGCCAGCAGCCATGATATAGCACCCTGGTACACTGAAGCTTTCTTT.

On this clonotype itself: This may come from a read error, since a much larger clone is one base off. The genes are TRBV5-1 and TRBJ2-3; 13 bases are a match to TRBD2. The germline V gene encodes CDR1 SGHRS and CDR2 YFSETQ. This CDR3 is 16 amino acids long. The V segment lost 4 bases and the J segment 7 bases; nucleotides outside the gene matches: 9. CDR3 nucleotide sequence: TGCGCCAGCAGCCACGGACTAGCGGGGGCTCTTAATACGCAGTATTTT. This gives the protein CASSHGLAGALNTQYF.

This clonotype has a handful of counts. This rearrangement joins TRBV28 to TRBJ1-4; D ambiguous. The V and J ends lost 1 base and 1 base respectively, with 4 bases between them. The CDR3 contains 14 residues. Germline assignment: CDR1 MDHEN and CDR2 SYDVKM. The CDR3 DNA reads TGTGCCAGCAGTTTATCTTTAACTAATGAAAAACTGTTTTTT. This sequence encodes CASSLSLTNEKLFF.

The rearrangement links TRBV25-1 to TRBJ2-1; 8 positions agree with TRBD2. CDR3 length: 15 amino acids. V was clipped by 2 bases and J by 4 bases; unmatched bases: 4. Germline V CDR1 and CDR2: MGHDK, SYGVNS. CDR3 nucleotide sequence: TGTGCCAGCAGTGAACCCGGGACTAGGTACAATGAGCAGTTCTTC. The encoded protein is CASSEPGTRYNEQFF. Full variable domain (remainder filled in from reference TRBV25-1 and TRBJ2-1): EADIYQTPRYLVIGTGKKITLECSQTMGHDKMYWYQQDPGMELHLIHYSYGVNSTEKGDLSSESTVSRIRTEHFPLTLESARPSHTSQYLCASSEPGTRYNEQFFGPGTRLTVL.

This chain joins TRBV4-3 and TRBJ1-5, with 9 bases lining up with TRBD1. This CDR3 spans 18 amino acids. V was clipped by 0 bases and J by 5 bases; unmatched bases: 11. Germline CDR1 LGHNA, CDR2 YSLEER. The CDR3 coding sequence is TGCGCCAGCAGCCAAGATAGGATGGGACAGGGTTTTGATCAGCCCCAGCATTTT. Its protein product is CASSQDRMGQGFDQPQHF.

The J gene is TRBJ2-4, the V gene TRBV12-3 or TRBV12-4; 9 bases map to TRBD1. J was trimmed by 0 bases and V by 10 bases; bases with no gene match: 16. CDR3 length: 18 amino acids. CDR3 nucleotides: TGTGCCACCCCGTCGGACAGGGGTCAAGCTCTAGCCAAAAACATTCAGTACTTC. It encodes CATPSDRGQALAKNIQYF.

Only a few counts were recorded for this clonotype. The chain joins TRBV5-1 to TRBJ2-1; the D is unclear. Germline V gives CDR1 SGHRS, CDR2 YFSETQ. V was shortened by 3 bases and J by 8 bases, with 9 bases between the two germline ends. This CDR3 comprises 12 residues. In DNA, the CDR3 is TGCGCCAGCAGCTCCATGAGCTATGAGCAGTTCTTC. Residues: CASSSMSYEQFF.

This clonotype was detected many times. This chain joins TRBV12-3 or TRBV12-4 and TRBJ1-4; no definite D call. The ends were cut back, 8 bases at V and 0 bases at J, with 7 bases in the middle. The CDR3 length is 13 residues. CDR3 nucleotide sequence: TGTGCCAGCTCCTCTTCAACTAATGAAAAACTGTTTTTT. Protein sequence: CASSSSTNEKLFF.

In this sample, this clonotype turned up once. The rearrangement joins TRBV29-1 to TRBJ2-1; TRBD2 matches at 9 bases. The CDR3 contains 15 residues. The junction had 13 bases not matched to a gene; V was cut back by 7 bases and J by 6 bases. Germline V gene data show CDR1 as SQVTM and CDR2 as ANQGSEA. The CDR3 DNA follows: TGCAGCGCGCCATTACTAGCGCGGGAGGGCAATGAGCAGTTCTTC. This encodes CSAPLLAREGNEQFF.

V is TRBV20-1 and J is TRBJ2-1; D unresolved. V dropped 5 bases and J dropped 5 bases, with 16 bases sitting between them. CDR1 and CDR2 from the germline V gene are DFQATT and SNEGSKA (reference sequence). CDR3 length: 14 amino acids. The CDR3 loop reads CSALSPSGNNEQFF. The CDR3 bases are TGCAGTGCTCTCAGCCCCTCTGGAAACAATGAGCAGTTCTTC.

This clonotype was counted a few times. This chain joins TRBV6-1 and TRBJ2-3; TRBD2 matches 8 bases. The CDR3 has 18 amino acids. V trimming: 1 base; J trimming: 5 bases; junction bases outside the gene matches: 14. CDR1 is MNHNS, CDR2 SASEGT, per germline. CDR3 residues: CASSEGISSGGAEDTQYF. The CDR3 nucleotides read TGTGCCAGCAGTGAAGGGATTTCGTCCGGGGGGGCCGAAGATACGCAGTATTTT.

This clonotype was found a few times. The chain is built from TRBV10-3 and TRBJ1-6, with a weak D call TRBD1 (6 bases). Trimming removed 2 bases from V and 10 bases from J, with 9 bases in between. This CDR3 is built from 13 residues. Germline values: CDR1 ENHRY, CDR2 SYGVKD. The CDR3: CAISEGQLSPLHF. The CDR3 DNA reads as TGTGCCATCAGTGAGGGACAGCTCTCACCCCTCCACTTT.

The rearrangement joins TRBV6-5 to TRBJ1-4; no firm D call. Trimming cost V 0 bases and J 5 bases, with 10 bases left between them. The CDR3 consists of 15 residues. Germline CDR1 MNHEY, CDR2 SVGAGI. The CDR3 loop is CASSYSPGSNEKLFF. The CDR3 region has the DNA TGTGCCAGCAGTTACTCGCCCGGTAGCAATGAAAAACTGTTTTTT.